This T cell receptor beta chain was sequenced in a study of cytomegalovirus exposure and HLA in healthy donors. Study-wide results and caveats: It was 150 to 200 TCR beta chains that were listed as cytomegalovirus-associated. The majority of TCR sequences were rare, yet some public TCRs appeared in many donors. Clonal expansion, a later analysis showed, was greater in HLA-associated TCR beta chains than in equally common others.

A remark on this clone: Its antigen is currently unknown.

The CDR3 is 14 amino acids. Germline CDR1 and CDR2: LGHNT and FRNRAP. With 4 bases clipped from V and 5 bases from J, the junction kept 5 bases outside the gene matches. The PCR ran on 60 Vbeta and 13 Jbeta primers. As handled by the study authors: Some 9.9 million shared chains were among approximately 80 million unique TCR beta chains counted in a later analysis. Libraries were prepared by immunoSEQ multiplex PCR; TCRdb keeps only in-frame clonotypes and omits some of them. Clone size and the V and J calls come from that table; the DNA yielded D and trimming. The table has approximately 120,000 clones, roughly 80% seen once.

V usage is TRBV12-5 and J usage is TRBJ2-5; the match to TRBD1 covers 9 bases. The sequence derives from a woman between 50 and 59 years old in good health and CMV-seropositive. The specimen was PBMCs. CDR3 loop: CASGSGTGMETQYF. CDR3 DNA sequence: TGTGCTAGTGGTTCGGGGACAGGGATGGAGACCCAGTACTTC.